The next 29 T cell receptor beta chains were all read from a single sample in a study of blood T cell repertoires in COVID-19. Data came from immunoSEQ multiplex PCR; TCRdb stores just in-frame clones and leaves some out. The table shows approximately 80,000 clones, with approximately 88% occurring only once. Sequencing was done on a sample of peripheral blood. Receptor source: a woman older than 75 with acute or convalescent COVID-19.

V and J are TRBV5-1 and TRBJ1-3; no clear D. Per the germline V gene, CDR1 is SGHRS and CDR2 is YFSETQ. V was cut by 0 bases and J by 0 bases, with 10 bases left in between. CDR3 length: 16 amino acids. The CDR3, as DNA: TGCGCCAGCAGCTTGGAGGGCGGGTTCTCTGGAAACACCATATATTTT. It codes for CASSLEGGFSGNTIYF.

The rearrangement uses TRBV11-1 and TRBJ2-1, with 13 bases aligning to TRBD2. The V gene's germline CDR1 is SGHAT and CDR2 FQDESV (reference sequence). The CDR3 is made up of 16 amino acids. Losses at the gene ends were 4 bases for V and 4 bases for J; bases not matched to a gene: 4. The CDR3 DNA follows: TGTGCCAGCAGCTCGACTAGCGGGAGGTATTACAATGAGCAGTTCTTC. This sequence encodes CASSSTSGRYYNEQFF. Variable domain in full (rest from reference TRBV11-1 and TRBJ2-1): EAEVAQSPRYKITEKSQAVAFWCDPISGHATLYWYRQILGQGPELLVQFQDESVVDDSQLPKDRFSAERLKGVDSTLKIQPAELGDSAMYLCASSSTSGRYYNEQFFGPGTRLTVL.

The V call is TRBV7-2, the J call TRBJ2-2, with D possibly being TRBD1 (6 bases). Trimming removed 4 bases from V and 3 bases from J, with 9 bases in between. The germline V gene has CDR1 SGHTA and CDR2 FQGNSA. This CDR3 spans 14 amino acids. CDR3 in amino acids: CASSYTGYTGELFF. In DNA form, the CDR3 reads TGTGCCAGCAGCTATACAGGGTACACCGGGGAGCTGTTTTTT.

The chain is built from TRBV4-2 and TRBJ2-4; D may be TRBD2 (6 bases). Deletions cut 3 bases from V and 4 bases from J, with 16 bases between. Germline CDR1 is LGHNA and CDR2 is YNFKEQ. The CDR3 runs to 16 residues. The CDR3 bases are TGTGCCAGCAGCCAGTCCGGAGGGGAATTTAAAAACATTCAGTACTTC. Translation: CASSQSGGEFKNIQYF.

This chain joins TRBV7-6 and TRBJ1-4; 8 bases match TRBD1. The CDR3 has 14 residues. Germline CDR1 and CDR2: SGHVS and FNYEAQ. The trim removed 3 bases at V and 4 bases at J, leaving 1 base unmatched. The CDR3 nucleotides are TGTGCCAGCAGCTTGGGACAGGTTAATGAAAAACTGTTTTTT. It is translated as CASSLGQVNEKLFF.

The chain couples TRBV18 to TRBJ2-1, with 7 bases aligning to TRBD1. CDR1 and CDR2 from the germline V gene are KGHSH and LQKENI. Trimming removed 4 bases from V and 5 bases from J; junction bases left unmatched: 8. The CDR3 totals 15 residues. CDR3 protein: CASSLGQTLNNEQFF. For the CDR3, the DNA is TGTGCCAGCTCACTGGGACAGACCCTTAACAATGAGCAGTTCTTC.

The CDR3 sequence is CASSLGGNNYGYTF. CDR3 nucleotides: TGTGCCAGCAGCTTGGGAGGAAATAACTATGGCTACACCTTC. V gene TRBV7-8 combines with J gene TRBJ1-2; D remains unclear. The V end was cut by 3 bases, the J end by 1 base, with 9 bases between. The CDR3 has 14 amino acids. Germline values: CDR1 SGHVS, CDR2 FQNEAQ.

V and J are TRBV10-3 and TRBJ2-3; 12 bases are a match to TRBD2. Trimming cost V 7 bases and J 0 bases; bases outside gene matches: 2. Germline lookup yields CDR1 ENHRY and CDR2 SYGVKD. This CDR3 region has 15 residues. CDR3 DNA sequence: TGTGCCATCACTAGCGGGGGGGCTAGCACAGATACGCAGTATTTT. Translated, it gives CAITSGGASTDTQYF.

The V gene is TRBV7-9, the J gene TRBJ2-5, with 8 bases lining up with TRBD1. This CDR3 has 18 amino acids. Germline V CDR1 and CDR2: SEHNR, FQNEAQ (reference sequence). With 6 bases clipped from V and 1 base from J, the junction kept 16 bases outside the gene matches. CDR3 amino acids: CASSHKLSDRAIQETQYF. The CDR3 coding sequence is TGTGCCAGCAGTCATAAGCTTTCGGACAGGGCCATCCAAGAGACCCAGTACTTC. Looking up the rest from reference TRBV7-9 and TRBJ2-5 gives the full variable domain: DTGVSQNPRHKITKRGQNVTFRCDPISEHNRLYWYRQTLGQGPEFLTYFQNEAQLEKSRLLSDRFSAERPKGSFSTLEIQRTEQGDSAMYLCASSHKLSDRAIQETQYFGPGTRLLVL.

The chain couples TRBV6-2 or TRBV6-3 to TRBJ2-1, with D maybe TRBD2 (7 bases). In germline, CDR1 is MNHEY, CDR2 SVGEGT. CDR3 length: 17 residues. Trimming pared 5 bases from V and 9 bases from J, leaving 26 bases between. The CDR3 spells CASSRPRVAGARGEQFF. The CDR3 DNA follows: TGTGCCAGCAGTCGCCCCCGGGTTGCGGGGGCCCGCGGTGAGCAGTTCTTC.

This sequence joins TRBV27 and TRBJ1-3, with 9 bases matching TRBD1. The CDR3 is 16 amino acids. Germline CDR1 and CDR2: MNHEY and SMNVEV (reference sequence). Trimming removed 3 bases from V and 2 bases from J; junction bases left unmatched: 5. The CDR3 reads CASSFSGTGTGNTIYF. The CDR3 DNA reads as TGTGCCAGCAGTTTTTCCGGGACAGGGACTGGAAACACCATATATTTT.

The rearrangement joins TRBV30 to TRBJ1-3, with D possibly TRBD1 on 5 matching bases. Looked up from germline, CDR1 is GTSNPN and CDR2 is SVGIG (reference sequence). Trimming pared 4 bases from V and 4 bases from J, leaving 8 bases between. The CDR3 length is 12 residues. Written as DNA, the CDR3 is TGTGCCTGGACAGGGTTCGGAAACACCATATATTTT. Amino acid sequence: CAWTGFGNTIYF.

The chain has TRBV7-9 and TRBJ1-1, with D hard to call. Germline V gives CDR1 SEHNR, CDR2 FQNEAQ (reference sequence). V lost 2 bases, J lost 0 bases, and 13 bases lay in between. The CDR3 is 16 residues long. CDR3 sequence reads: CASSLFFGGVNTEAFF. DNA of the CDR3: TGTGCCAGCAGCTTATTTTTTGGCGGGGTGAACACTGAAGCTTTCTTT.

The rearrangement links TRBV7-3 to TRBJ2-5; 9 nucleotides align to TRBD1. Trimming removed 4 bases from V and 4 bases from J; junction bases left unmatched: 10. The CDR3 is 16 residues long. Per the germline V gene, CDR1 is SGHTA and CDR2 is FQGTGA. CDR3 residues: CASSSNSGQGGETQYF. The CDR3 DNA follows: TGTGCCAGCAGCTCGAACTCGGGACAGGGCGGAGAGACCCAGTACTTC. The entire variable domain, with the rest obtained from reference TRBV7-3 and TRBJ2-5, is as follows: GAGVSQTPSNKVTEKGKYVELRCDPISGHTALYWYRQSLGQGPEFLIYFQGTGAADDSGLPNDRFFAVRPEGSVSTLKIQRTERGDSAVYLCASSSNSGQGGETQYFGPGTRLLVL.

Only one count was recorded for this clone. The chain combines TRBV3-1 (or the pseudogene TRBV3-2) with TRBJ1-2, with D possibly matching TRBD1 (6 bases). The V end was cut by 1 base, the J end by 8 bases, with 17 bases between. Germline CDR1 reads LGHDT; CDR2 reads YNNKEL (reference sequence). The CDR3 runs to 15 residues. The CDR3 region is CASSQGGIQGRGYTF. The CDR3 nucleotides are TGTGCCAGCAGCCAAGGGGGTATCCAGGGGCGGGGCTACACCTTC.

This sequence joins TRBV12-5 and TRBJ1-2, with D possibly TRBD1 on 5 matching bases. The CDR3 has 13 residues. Trimming pared 2 bases from V and 8 bases from J, leaving 12 bases between. Germline V CDR1 and CDR2: LGHNT, FRNRAP. CDR3 in amino acids: CASGLFQGYGYTF. The CDR3 DNA is TGTGCTAGTGGTTTGTTCCAGGGATACGGCTACACCTTC.

The rearrangement joins TRBV5-4 to TRBJ1-6; the D is unclear. This CDR3 comprises 17 residues. V lost 0 bases and J lost 0, with 10 bases in between. CDR1 SGHNT and CDR2 YYREEE come from the germline V gene (reference sequence). The CDR3 spells CASSLVPGISYNSPLHF. DNA of the CDR3: TGTGCCAGCAGCTTGGTTCCGGGAATCTCCTATAATTCACCCCTCCACTTT.

This clone was observed a single time. The chain is built from TRBV5-1 and TRBJ1-2, with TRBD1 identical over 11 bases. This CDR3 has 14 residues. Germline V gene lookup returns CDR1 SGHRS and CDR2 YFSETQ. The V segment lost 4 bases and the J segment 3 bases; nucleotides outside the gene matches: 2. The chain's CDR3 is CASSQGQGDYGYTF. In DNA form, the CDR3 reads TGCGCCAGCAGCCAGGGACAGGGGGACTATGGCTACACCTTC.

The rearrangement joins TRBV18 to TRBJ2-7; D possibly corresponds to TRBD1 (6 bases). Germline-derived CDR1 and CDR2 are KGHSH and LQKENI. CDR3 size: 13 residues. The V gene lost 3 bases and the J gene lost 6 bases, with 12 bases spanning the gap. The CDR3 is CASSPPGTSEQYF. For the CDR3, the DNA is TGTGCCAGCTCACCTCCGGGGACATCCGAGCAGTACTTC.

The rearrangement links TRBV5-1 to TRBJ1-4, with a weak D call TRBD1 (6 bases). The ends were cut back, 5 bases at V and 8 bases at J, with 19 bases in the middle. The germline CDR1 and CDR2 sequences are SGHRS and YFSETQ. This CDR3 has 15 residues. The CDR3: CASSPAMGAEEKLFF. The CDR3 nucleotides read TGCGCCAGCAGTCCTGCGATGGGGGCGGAAGAAAAACTGTTTTTT.

The chain uses TRBV5-8 and TRBJ1-4, with unresolved D. This CDR3 is 13 amino acids long. Trimming took 4 bases from V and 8 from J, leaving 12 bases between them. Germline CDR1 reads SGHTS; CDR2 reads YDEGEE. CDR3 in amino acids: CASSNPGYEKLFF. The CDR3 coding sequence is TGTGCCAGCAGCAACCCCGGTTACGAAAAACTGTTTTTT.

The chain carries TRBV27 and TRBJ1-5, with 7 bases identical to TRBD1. CDR3 length equals 19 residues. V dropped 5 bases and J dropped 4; count of bases not matched to a gene: 20. Germline V gene sequence: CDR1 MNHEY, CDR2 SMNVEV (reference sequence). For the CDR3, the DNA is TGTGCCAGCAGTCTACATTCTACCCCCGGGACAGCTTGGAATCAGCCCCAGCATTTT. It encodes CASSLHSTPGTAWNQPQHF.

This clone was observed once. V and J are TRBV19 and TRBJ2-2; 7 bases agree with TRBD1. The V gene end was trimmed by 7 bases and the J gene end by 3 bases; junction bases not matched to a gene: 8. The CDR3 runs to 15 residues. Germline V gene lookup returns CDR1 LNHDA and CDR2 SQIVND (reference sequence). The CDR3: CASTPTGTDTGELFF. CDR3 sequence (DNA): TGTGCCAGTACCCCGACAGGGACCGACACCGGGGAGCTGTTTTTT. Full variable domain (missing parts from reference TRBV19 and TRBJ2-2): DGGITQSPKYLFRKEGQNVTLSCEQNLNHDAMYWYRQDPGQGLRLIYYSQIVNDFQKGDIAEGYSVSREKKESFPLTVTSAQKNPTAFYLCASTPTGTDTGELFFGEGSRLTVL.

The V and J genes are TRBV10-2 and TRBJ2-5; D is perhaps TRBD1 (5 bases). The CDR3 is made up of 14 amino acids. CDR1 WSHSY and CDR2 SAAADI come from the germline V gene. Between the trimmed V and J ends, which lost 1 base and 5 bases, there was a span of 11 bases. The CDR3 protein is CASSEWAGRETQYF. The CDR3 DNA reads TGCGCCAGCAGTGAGTGGGCAGGGCGGGAGACCCAGTACTTC.

The V and J genes are TRBV3-1 (or the pseudogene TRBV3-2) and TRBJ1-2; unclear D gene. The CDR3 is 13 residues long. V was shortened by 5 bases and J by 8 bases, with 15 bases between the two germline ends. The germline V gene encodes CDR1 LGHDT and CDR2 YNNKEL (reference sequence). Here the CDR3 DNA reads TGTGCCAGCAGCTCAAGCACGGGGTTCGGCTACACCTTC. It codes for CASSSSTGFGYTF.

This rearrangement joins TRBV5-1 to TRBJ1-1; 8 bases line up with TRBD1. This CDR3 has 15 amino acids. V was clipped by 4 bases and J by 1 base; unmatched bases: 6. In germline, CDR1 is SGHRS, CDR2 YFSETQ. The DNA for the CDR3 is TGCGCCAGCAGCCCCGGACAGGGTTCGAACACTGAAGCTTTCTTT. It codes for CASSPGQGSNTEAFF.

This clone appeared once. The gene calls are TRBV18 and TRBJ2-4; 12 nucleotides line up with TRBD2. The CDR3 runs 14 residues. Germline trimming cut 3 bases from V and 7 bases from J; bases unmatched to any gene: 1. CDR1 is KGHSH and CDR2 is LQKENI in the germline V gene. CDR3 nucleotide sequence: TGTGCCAGCTCACCGACTAGCGGGAGTAACATTCAGTACTTC. It is translated as CASSPTSGSNIQYF.

Only one count was recorded for this clone. The chain combines TRBV9 with TRBJ2-7; 7 bases map to TRBD1. CDR3 length: 15 amino acids. Germline assignment: CDR1 SGDLS and CDR2 YYNGEE. Losses at the gene ends were 4 bases for V and 0 bases for J; bases not matched to a gene: 7. CDR3: CASSPTGALSYEQYF. DNA for the CDR3: TGTGCCAGCAGCCCCACAGGGGCTCTCTCCTACGAGCAGTACTTC.

This clone occurred a few times. V usage is TRBV24-1 and J usage is TRBJ2-1; D perhaps matches TRBD2 (5 bases). V lost 3 bases to trimming and J lost 3 bases, with 14 bases between them. This CDR3 has 16 amino acids. Per the germline V gene, CDR1 is KGHDR and CDR2 is SFDVKD. The CDR3 reads CATSDRATGFYNEQFF. CDR3 DNA sequence: TGTGCCACCAGTGATAGGGCCACGGGATTCTACAATGAGCAGTTCTTC.